This T cell receptor beta chain comes out of a study of shared clonotypes between healthy human individuals. Looking at the study overall: Three men and a couple of women, aged 18 to 49, were donors.

Germline trimming cut 6 bases from V and 5 bases from J; bases unmatched to any gene: 7. The germline CDR1 and CDR2 sequences are KGHSH and LQKENI. The CDR3 consists of 14 residues. Whole-study findings and limits: Against clonotypes common to all four donors, non-shared ones had lower generation probabilities.

Authors' processing steps: As immunoSEQ supplied junction-only sequences (without quality scores), filtering differed. The data were produced by immunoSEQ multiplex PCR, yet TCRdb's version contains in-frame clones alone and is incomplete. Clonal size and the V and J genes are those of that table, whereas D and trimming came from the DNA. The sample contains 1.6 million or so clones, approximately 98.5% of which appear only once. Comments on this clone: Its target is unknown.

The V call is TRBV18, the J call TRBJ1-2; 9 bases line up with TRBD1. The sample comprised naive CD4+ T cells sorted from blood. The subset is: CD45RA+ positively selected. The clonotype comes from a man aged 25-45 years in good health. The CDR3 region is CASSPDRGGYGYTF. CDR3 bases: TGTGCCAGCTCCCCGGACAGGGGCGGATATGGCTACACCTTC.